Given below is one T cell receptor (beta chain) in context. This sample was taken from a study of blood T cell repertoires in COVID-19. Overall study: The samples span acute and convalescent COVID-19 from the United States, Italy and Spain. T cells, B-cell-depleted T cells, or PBMCs provided the cDNA or gDNA that served as material.

Trimming removed 3 bases at V and 2 bases at J, with 11 bases between. The CDR3 loop spans 14 amino acids. In germline, CDR1 is LNHDA, CDR2 SQIVND (reference sequence). In the authors' workflow: Estimation of nucleated cell counts relied on the amplification of reference gene primers. Clones were sequenced by immunoSEQ multiplex PCR, and TCRdb holds only the in-frame ones, with some missing. From that table come the V and J calls and clone size; the DNA was used to work out D and trimming. The data hold some 110,000 clones, with roughly 80% observed a single time. The V call is TRBV19, the J call TRBJ2-7; possible D gene TRBD1, 5 bases. The TCR sequence derives from a man aged 60-69 years with acute or convalescent COVID-19. Sequences were obtained from peripheral blood. CDR3 region: CASSIGEGAYEQYF. CDR3 DNA sequence: TGTGCCAGTAGTATCGGTGAAGGGGCCTACGAGCAGTACTTC. The variable domain in full, completed from reference TRBV19 and TRBJ2-7, reads DGGITQSPKYLFRKEGQNVTLSCEQNLNHDAMYWYRQDPGQGLRLIYYSQIVNDFQKGDIAEGYSVSREKKESFPLTVTSAQKNPTAFYLCASSIGEGAYEQYFGPGTRLTVT.